This T cell receptor beta chain emerged from a study of shared clonotypes between healthy human individuals. This clone was picked up one time. Sequencing was performed with immunoSEQ multiplex PCR; in TCRdb, only in-frame clones are kept and a portion is missing. The sample lists about 2 million clones, roughly 94% occurring once. Per germline, CDR1 KGHSH and CDR2 LQKENI. The V and J ends lost 5 bases and 3 bases respectively, with 11 bases between them. CDR3 length: 14 amino acids. The specimen sequenced was naive CD4+ T cells sorted from blood. Subset defined: CD45RA+ positively selected. V usage is TRBV18 and J usage is TRBJ1-5; D is uncertain. The clonotype comes from a man in his late teens or twenties in good health. CDR3 in DNA: TGTGCCAGCTCATCAGGACGGCACAATCAGCCCCAGCATTTT. Translation: CASSSGRHNQPQHF.